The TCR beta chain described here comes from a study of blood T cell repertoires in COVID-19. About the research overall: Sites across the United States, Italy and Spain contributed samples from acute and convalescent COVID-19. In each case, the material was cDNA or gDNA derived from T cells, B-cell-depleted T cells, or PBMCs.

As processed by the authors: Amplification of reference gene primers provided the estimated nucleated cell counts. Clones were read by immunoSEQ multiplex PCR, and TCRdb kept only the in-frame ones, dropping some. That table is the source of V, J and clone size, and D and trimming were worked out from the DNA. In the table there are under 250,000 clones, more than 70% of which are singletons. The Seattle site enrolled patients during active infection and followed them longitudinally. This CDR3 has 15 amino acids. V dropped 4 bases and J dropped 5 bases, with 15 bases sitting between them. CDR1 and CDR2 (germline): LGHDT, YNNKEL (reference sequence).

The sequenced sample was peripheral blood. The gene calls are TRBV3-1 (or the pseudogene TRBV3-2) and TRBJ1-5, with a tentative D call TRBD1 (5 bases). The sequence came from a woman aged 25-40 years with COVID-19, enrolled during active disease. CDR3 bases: TGTGCCAGCAGCCTCAAAGCGGGGCGCGATCAGCCCCAGCATTTT. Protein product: CASSLKAGRDQPQHF.